This TCR beta chain was sequenced in a study of long-term antiretroviral therapy in people with HIV (dated by TCRdb to 2022 to 2024). In the study overall: The earliest samples were collected about a decade before the 2015 WHO recommendation for immediate ART, when ART was typically delayed until CD4 counts fell. Whether ART initiation and durable HIV suppression were associated with changes in peripheral blood TRB repertoire composition and diversity was tested in a retrospective serial study. Of the roughly 32 participants with HIV, approximately twelve were female. No cross-contamination during QIAcube processing was shown when test extractions of a monoclonal T-cell line were performed alongside roughly 30 polyclonal samples. The cohort contributed about 200 cryopreserved PBMC samples from 25 to 35 adults with confirmed HIV infection, collected serially over a mean of 6 years (range 1-12).

To be included, a participant needed at least one PBMC sample from before ART initiation plus at least two post-ART samples. All participants with HIV were treated in the United States of America. Before DNA extraction, cryopreserved samples of roughly 0.9-11 million PBMC were thawed and then washed. At the time of the earliest PBMC sample for each participant with HIV, ages ranged from roughly 20 to 54 years. PBMC samples were contributed by each participant from 1-4 timepoints before ART initiation and 2-8 timepoints after ART initiation, with a median of 7 samples. Serial HIV viral load, CD4+ T-cell count, ART history and demographic data were obtained for every participant. A Qiagen kit on a QIAcube was used to extract genomic DNA from unsorted PBMC, with samples processed in batches of 12. Sequencing of the TRB variable region was done with the immunoSEQ hsTCRB v3.0 assay at survey level resolution. A depth of roughly 35,000-55,000 T-cell genomes per sample was targeted for TRB sequencing. An Illumina MiSeq with a v3 150-cycle kit was used to sequence the pooled TRB libraries. As for the authors' bioinformatics: Repertoire analysis was performed in R inside a reproducible Nextflow workflow that covered QC, data transformation and analysis. LymphoSeq2, an R package for exploring AIRR-Seq data, was used to implement the custom analyses. After excluding a few samples that yielded fewer than 5000 total TRB sequences, approximately 170 HIV repertoires remained for analysis. Among the roughly 200 retained HIV repertoires, 55 to 60 were collected before ART initiation and 120 to 140 were collected after ART initiation. Repertoires were downsampled to 5000 TRB nucleotide sequences, and summary statistics were averaged over 100 downsampling iterations. TRB sequences were retained for analysis only if CDR3 regions of at least seven amino acids were present. Diversity was assessed using a clonality score derived from Shannon entropy and using the Gini coefficient. Repertoire networks linked the top 5000 CDR3 amino acid sequences whenever two sequences differed by an edit distance of one. For TRB CDR3 amino acid sequences, antigen specificity groups and MHC restriction were predicted with GLIPH2. To flag known CMV, EBV, HIV or tissue antigen associations, CDR3 amino acid sequences were matched against VDJdb and McPAS-TCR. Pre-ART, post-ART and control groups were compared with Wilcoxon signed-rank tests and Holm-Bonferroni correction. TCRdb retrieved this table from immuneACCESS and kept in-frame rearrangements only. Not all clones are present; in checked studies, unresolved V genes account for under half, and no reason is known for the remainder. That table supplies the V and J calls and clone size; D and trimming were determined from the DNA. Here the sample has over 30,000 clones; around 97% occur a single time. The ten largest account for approximately 2% of the sample.

The full study reports these points: Starting ART was linked to a significant rise in TRB diversity, yet even after long-term ART the diversity remained significantly lower than in transplant donor controls. The samples were dated from about 2003 to 2018, and the ART regimens that were used may be less effective than current ART regimens. Limited PBMC availability meant only the TCR beta chain was sequenced, without alpha chain pairing. Inferences about post-ART repertoire changes were limited because no data were available on ART adherence, viral resistance or therapy changes. Unsorted PBMC were profiled instead of sorted CD4+ and CD8+ T cells because pre-ART samples had limited cell numbers. The repertoire was dominated across all time points by expanded TRB clones identified before ART initiation, although this dominance was seen to fluctuate and to decrease in many PLHIV after ART. CDR3 length ranges in HIV repertoires were narrower than in controls, and network structure suggested an antigen-experienced repertoire with only a slight naive shift after ART.

Comment on this clone: Its antigen remains undetermined. No much larger clonotype is one base removed from it; base qualities were not supplied.

V is cut by 3 bases and J by 8 bases, and the space between the germline ends is 17 bases. The CDR3 covers 15 residues, taking in both the cysteine and the phenylalanine. The only DNA kept is the CDR3, 45 bases in frame from the first base. The germline V gene gives CDR1 as MGHDK and CDR2 as SYGVNS. Sequenced here: unsorted PBMCs, sampled 7.6 years after starting antiretroviral therapy. The receptor comes from a man aged 25-45 years with HIV. Here the chain combines TRBV25-1 and TRBJ2-4; the D region possibly corresponds to TRBD2 (5 bases align). The CDR3 reads CASSDPDGEGYIQYF. The bases are TGTGCCAGCAGTGATCCCGACGGGGAAGGGTACATTCAGTACTTC.